This paragraph covers one T cell receptor (beta chain) sequence. Its antigen is currently unknown. TCRdb independently ran MiXCR on the RT-PCR reads; one entry per CDR3 protein. The sample yields about 520,000 distinct CDR3 sequences, roughly 9.8% seen once. The sample originates from a study of response to subunit inactivated influenza vaccine. Study-wide results and limits: The authors proposed limited new T cell recruitment per seasonal influenza vaccination.

This CDR3 region has 14 residues. The V and J ends lost 0 bases and 5 bases respectively, with 14 bases between them. In germline, CDR1 is DFQATT, CDR2 SNEGSKA (reference sequence). Sequenced material: PBMCs from blood, taken roughly 6 weeks after vaccination. The genes are TRBV20-1 and TRBJ2-7; a possible D gene is TRBD1 (6 bases). This sequence was found in a man in his fifties who received an inactivated influenza vaccine. CDR3 nucleotides: TGCAGTGCTAGAGAACAACAGGGAATCCACGAGCAGTACTTC. Translated: CSAREQQGIHEQYF.